This is a list of T cell receptor beta chains from one sample in a study of T cell repertoires in cytomegalovirus infection. These receptors are not linked to any known antigen. TCRdb passed the reads through MiXCR, listing each CDR3 protein once. Of about 920,000 distinct CDR3 sequences in the sample, around 29% are singletons; the top ten hold around 15%. Source: cultured CD8+ T cells from PBMCs, taken from culture after CMV antigen stimulation. These receptors all stem from a human donor in good health (CMV status not recorded). Some clones in this sample may be carry-over from other donors' samples. CDR3s include the opening cysteine and the closing phenylalanine or tryptophan. The D gene is left open where the match is weak. Part of the rows lack a size; the others show once, few, many or a class for expanded clones.

D: .; J: TRBJ2-2; size: .; V: TRBV27; CDR3: CASAIASLRGELFF; DNA: TGTGCCAGCGCTATTGCCAGCCTTCGTGGGGAGCTGTTTTTT
D: TRBD1; J: TRBJ2-3; size: .; V: TRBV11-2; CDR3: CATTGALTDTQYF; DNA: TGTGCCACGACAGGGGCGCTCACAGATACGCAGTATTTT
D: .; J: TRBJ1-1; size: few; V: TRBV6-6; CDR3: CASSPDRSNTEAFF; DNA: TGTGCCAGCAGCCCTGATAGATCGAACACTGAAGCTTTCTTT
D: .; J: TRBJ2-7; size: .; V: TRBV5-1; CDR3: CASSPDHDYEQYF; DNA: TGCGCCAGCAGCCCGGATCACGATTACGAGCAGTACTTC
D: .; J: TRBJ2-5; size: many; V: TRBV27; CDR3: CASSLYHPPQETQYF; DNA: TGTGCCAGCAGTTTATACCATCCACCACAAGAGACCCAGTACTTC
D: .; J: TRBJ1-5; size: few; V: TRBV27; CDR3: CASSLSGGSSNQPQHF; DNA: TGTGCCAGCAGTCTTTCAGGAGGGTCAAGCAATCAGCCCCAGCATTTT
D: .; J: TRBJ2-1; size: .; V: TRBV20-1; CDR3: CSARGLAYNEQFF; DNA: TGCAGTGCTAGAGGTCTAGCCTACAATGAGCAGTTCTTC
D: .; J: TRBJ2-3; size: once; V: TRBV9; CDR3: CASSPNIDTQYF; DNA: TGTGCCAGCAGCCCAAACATAGATACGCAGTATTTT
D: .; J: TRBJ2-2; size: few; V: TRBV7-3; CDR3: CASSLTPSSTGELFF; DNA: TGTGCCAGCAGCTTAACGCCTAGCAGCACCGGGGAGCTGTTTTTT
D: TRBD2; J: TRBJ2-5; size: few; V: TRBV6-6; CDR3: CASSYLGLAGAFGETQYF; DNA: TGTGCCAGCAGTTACCTCGGACTAGCGGGGGCCTTTGGGGAGACCCAGTACTTC
D: .; J: TRBJ1-2; size: .; V: TRBV20-1; CDR3: CSAWTGYYGYTF; DNA: TGCAGTGCTTGGACCGGGTACTATGGCTACACCTTC
D: .; J: TRBJ1-1; size: many; V: TRBV27; CDR3: CARSEEDTEAFF; DNA: TGTGCCAGATCCGAGGAGGACACTGAAGCTTTCTTT
D: TRBD1; J: TRBJ2-7; size: many; V: TRBV7-2; CDR3: CASRLGQGYEQYF; DNA: TGTGCCAGCAGGCTAGGACAGGGGTACGAGCAGTACTTC
D: .; J: TRBJ2-1; size: .; V: TRBV7-3; CDR3: CASSERAGEPYNEQFF; DNA: TGTGCCAGCAGCGAAAGAGCAGGGGAACCCTACAATGAGCAGTTCTTC
D: .; J: TRBJ1-5; size: .; V: TRBV12-3/TRBV12-4; CDR3: CASRLDRTIGQPQHF; DNA: TGTGCCAGCAGACTCGACAGGACTATAGGTCAGCCCCAGCATTTT
D: .; J: TRBJ1-4; size: few; V: TRBV6-1; CDR3: CASSQPEKLFF; DNA: TGTGCCAGCAGTCAACCAGAAAAACTGTTTTTT
D: TRBD1; J: TRBJ2-7; size: few; V: TRBV7-8; CDR3: CASSFADRGPDEQYF; DNA: TGTGCCAGCAGCTTCGCGGACAGGGGACCTGACGAGCAGTACTTC
D: .; J: TRBJ2-2; size: many; V: TRBV6-1; CDR3: CASRLFRGENGELFF; DNA: TGTGCCAGCAGGCTATTTAGGGGCGAGAACGGGGAGCTGTTTTTT
D: TRBD1; J: TRBJ2-3; size: many; V: TRBV7-7; CDR3: CASSLDIQGGTDTQYF; DNA: TGTGCTAGCAGCTTAGACATCCAGGGGGGCACAGATACGCAGTATTTT
D: .; J: TRBJ2-1; size: .; V: TRBV6-5; CDR3: CASSQKGQQFF; DNA: TGTGCCAGCAGTCAGAAGGGCCAGCAGTTCTTC
D: TRBD2; J: TRBJ2-5; size: .; V: TRBV4-1; CDR3: CASSRTSGFQETQYF; DNA: TGCGCCAGCAGCCGAACTAGCGGGTTCCAAGAGACCCAGTACTTC
D: TRBD1; J: TRBJ1-3; size: .; V: TRBV5-8; CDR3: CASSFRDRVGNTIYF; DNA: TGTGCCAGCAGCTTCCGGGACAGGGTTGGAAACACCATATATTTT
D: .; J: TRBJ2-1; size: .; V: TRBV14; CDR3: CASSQDKFPNEQFF; DNA: TGTGCCAGCAGCCAAGATAAGTTCCCCAATGAGCAGTTCTTC
D: TRBD1; J: TRBJ2-1; size: few; V: TRBV7-3; CDR3: CASSSRTGSNEQFF; DNA: TGTGCCAGCAGCTCCAGGACAGGGTCCAATGAGCAGTTCTTC
D: .; J: TRBJ2-4; size: .; V: TRBV27; CDR3: CASSLWSGEAKNIQYF; DNA: TGTGCCAGCAGTTTATGGTCAGGGGAAGCCAAAAACATTCAGTACTTC
D: .; J: TRBJ2-5; size: .; V: TRBV6-1; CDR3: CATVASEYQETQYF; DNA: TGTGCCACCGTGGCTAGCGAGTACCAAGAGACCCAGTACTTC
D: .; J: TRBJ2-1; size: .; V: TRBV27; CDR3: CASIQWGPAYEQFF; DNA: TGTGCCAGCATCCAATGGGGCCCGGCGTATGAGCAGTTCTTC
D: TRBD1; J: TRBJ2-5; size: few; V: TRBV19; CDR3: CASSVLGTGGPETQYF; DNA: TGTGCCAGTAGTGTTCTCGGGACAGGGGGACCAGAGACCCAGTACTTC
D: .; J: TRBJ1-1; size: few; V: TRBV12-3/TRBV12-4; CDR3: CASSSGTMNTEAFF; DNA: TGTGCCAGCAGTTCCGGGACAATGAACACTGAAGCTTTCTTT
D: .; J: TRBJ1-5; size: few; V: TRBV7-6; CDR3: CASSWGARPQHF; DNA: TGTGCCAGCAGCTGGGGGGCCCGACCCCAGCATTTT
D: .; J: TRBJ1-2; size: few; V: TRBV7-9; CDR3: CASSLAEMDGYTF; DNA: TGTGCCAGCAGCTTAGCGGAGATGGATGGCTACACCTTC
D: TRBD1; J: TRBJ2-1; size: few; V: TRBV28; CDR3: CASRFRGRNEQFF; DNA: TGTGCCAGCAGATTCAGGGGGCGCAATGAGCAGTTCTTC
D: .; J: TRBJ2-1; size: few; V: TRBV11-3; CDR3: CASSPMGYHEQFF; DNA: TGTGCCAGCAGCCCCATGGGGTACCATGAGCAGTTCTTC
D: .; J: TRBJ2-5; size: .; V: TRBV12-5; CDR3: CASGLNREKGTQYF; DNA: TGTGCTAGTGGTTTGAATCGGGAAAAGGGGACCCAGTACTTC
D: .; J: TRBJ2-6; size: .; V: TRBV6-4; CDR3: CASRAKQIRSVYSGANVLTF; DNA: TGTGCCAGCAGAGCCAAGCAGATCAGGTCAGTTTACTCTGGGGCCAACGTCCTGACTTTC
D: .; J: TRBJ2-5; size: few; V: TRBV12-5; CDR3: CASGFEGIQETQYF; DNA: TGTGCTAGTGGTTTTGAGGGCATCCAAGAGACCCAGTACTTC
D: .; J: TRBJ2-3; size: .; V: TRBV19; CDR3: CASSITMTDTQYF; DNA: TGTGCCAGTAGTATAACCATGACAGATACGCAGTATTTT
D: .; J: TRBJ2-3; size: .; V: TRBV7-9; CDR3: CASSLQGADTQYF; DNA: TGTGCCAGCAGCTTACAAGGGGCAGATACGCAGTATTTT
D: .; J: TRBJ2-5; size: few; V: TRBV4-2; CDR3: CASSQDRRIEETQYF; DNA: TGTGCCAGCAGCCAAGATAGGAGGATCGAAGAGACCCAGTACTTC
D: .; J: TRBJ1-2; size: .; V: TRBV6-1; CDR3: CATQTESVLTYGYTF; DNA: TGTGCCACCCAGACAGAGTCCGTTCTCACCTATGGCTACACCTTC
D: TRBD1; J: TRBJ1-1; size: many; V: TRBV12-3/TRBV12-4; CDR3: CASSFQGDWTEAFF; DNA: TGTGCCAGCAGTTTCCAGGGGGACTGGACTGAAGCTTTCTTT
D: .; J: TRBJ1-2; size: few; V: TRBV7-3; CDR3: CASSYSNNYGYTF; DNA: TGTGCCAGCAGCTATTCGAACAACTATGGCTACACCTTC
D: .; J: TRBJ1-1; size: .; V: TRBV6-5; CDR3: CATGTPVWTEAFF; DNA: TGTGCCACAGGGACACCCGTTTGGACTGAAGCTTTCTTT
D: .; J: TRBJ2-6; size: few; V: TRBV4-1; CDR3: CASSPERSGANVLTF; DNA: TGCGCCAGCAGCCCAGAGCGCTCTGGGGCCAACGTCCTGACTTTC
D: .; J: TRBJ1-2; size: .; V: TRBV6-2/TRBV6-3; CDR3: CASSYSKGKGYGYTF; DNA: TGTGCCAGCAGTTACTCGAAGGGAAAGGGCTATGGCTACACCTTC
D: .; J: TRBJ1-1; size: many; V: TRBV7-6; CDR3: CASSLGGGSLNTEAFF; DNA: TGTGCCAGCAGCTTAGGAGGGGGGTCTCTAAACACTGAAGCTTTCTTT
D: .; J: TRBJ1-5; size: few; V: TRBV27; CDR3: CASSLVGGGDQPQHF; DNA: TGTGCCAGCAGTTTAGTGGGGGGAGGCGATCAGCCCCAGCATTTT
D: TRBD2; J: TRBJ2-3; size: many; V: TRBV7-2; CDR3: CASSLRGGGSTDTQYF; DNA: TGTGCCAGCAGCTTAAGAGGCGGGGGGAGCACAGATACGCAGTATTTT
D: .; J: TRBJ2-1; size: .; V: TRBV28; CDR3: CASSSTAHATYNEQFF; DNA: TGTGCCAGCAGTTCAACAGCCCACGCGACCTACAATGAGCAGTTCTTC
D: TRBD2; J: TRBJ2-7; size: few; V: TRBV12-3/TRBV12-4; CDR3: CASRSSGTTFSYEQYF; DNA: TGTGCCAGCAGGTCCTCCGGGACTACCTTCTCCTACGAGCAGTACTTC
D: .; J: TRBJ2-6; size: many; V: TRBV7-2; CDR3: CASSLRWVSGANVLTF; DNA: TGTGCCAGCAGCTTACGTTGGGTCTCTGGGGCCAACGTCCTGACTTTC
D: .; J: TRBJ1-5; size: .; V: TRBV2; CDR3: CASSDQGLGNQPQHF; DNA: TGTGCCAGCAGTGATCAGGGGTTGGGTAATCAGCCCCAGCATTTT
D: .; J: TRBJ1-2; size: .; V: TRBV2; CDR3: CATAFQLINYGYTF; DNA: TGTGCCACCGCGTTCCAGCTAATAAACTATGGCTACACCTTC
D: .; J: TRBJ1-6; size: .; V: TRBV18; CDR3: CASSREGQSSYNSPLHF; DNA: TGTGCCAGCTCAAGGGAAGGACAGAGCTCCTATAATTCACCCCTCCACTTT
D: .; J: TRBJ2-2; size: .; V: TRBV12-3/TRBV12-4; CDR3: CASSFIVGLGTQTTGELFF; DNA: TGTGCCAGCAGTTTCATAGTTGGGTTAGGGACACAAACCACCGGGGAGCTGTTTTTT